Given below is one T cell receptor (beta chain) in context. Its antigen is as yet unknown. Germline V gene data show CDR1 as SGHTA and CDR2 as FQGNSA. The CDR3 contains 15 residues. V shed 4 bases and J shed 4 bases, with 17 bases lying between them. PCR involved 60 Vbeta and 13 Jbeta primers. Sequencing was performed with immunoSEQ multiplex PCR; in TCRdb, only in-frame clones are kept and a portion is missing. Of roughly 100,000 clones listed, roughly two thirds are singletons. These data originate in a study of cytomegalovirus exposure and HLA in healthy donors. Overall study results and limits: Later analysis identified several of the most significant clusters that appeared linked to common viral pathogens. In an earlier analysis, in approximately 570 donors, most V segments appeared productive either ~90% or ~30% of the time. A later analysis found most CMV-associated TCR beta chains apparently HLA-restricted. A missense variant in DCLRE1C was later tied to TCR beta V- and J-gene trimming.

The rearrangement joins TRBV7-2 to TRBJ2-7; possible D gene TRBD1, 6 bases. Input material: PBMCs. The origin of this receptor is a man aged 25-45 years in good health and CMV-seronegative. CDR3 protein: CASSSTPGQIYEQYF. The CDR3 DNA reads TGTGCCAGCAGCTCAACCCCCGGACAGATTTACGAGCAGTACTTC.